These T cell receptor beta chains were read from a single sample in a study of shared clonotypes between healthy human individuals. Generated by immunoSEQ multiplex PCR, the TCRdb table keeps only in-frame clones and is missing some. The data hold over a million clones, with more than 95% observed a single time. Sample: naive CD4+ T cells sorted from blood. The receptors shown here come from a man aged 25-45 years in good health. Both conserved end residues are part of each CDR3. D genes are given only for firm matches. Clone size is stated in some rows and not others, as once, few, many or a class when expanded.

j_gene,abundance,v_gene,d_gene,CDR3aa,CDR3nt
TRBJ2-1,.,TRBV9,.,CASSPRAYNEQFF,TGTGCCAGCAGCCCCCGGGCCTACAATGAGCAGTTCTTC
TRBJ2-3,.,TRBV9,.,CASSVVGSTDTQYF,TGTGCCAGCAGCGTAGTTGGTAGCACAGATACGCAGTATTTT
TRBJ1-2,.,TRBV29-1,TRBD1,CSVETGGTGTGYTF,TGCAGCGTTGAAACGGGTGGGACAGGAACAGGCTACACCTTC
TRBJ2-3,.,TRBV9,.,CASSVAGSDTQYF,TGTGCCAGCAGCGTAGCGGGCTCAGATACGCAGTATTTT
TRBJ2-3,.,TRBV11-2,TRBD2,CASSLDGGRGDTQYF,TGTGCCAGCAGCTTAGACGGTGGGAGGGGAGATACGCAGTATTTT
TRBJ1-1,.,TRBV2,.,CASSRVGAFF,TGTGCCAGCAGTCGGGTGGGCGCTTTCTTT
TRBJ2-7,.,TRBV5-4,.,CASSLALTEGYEQYF,TGTGCCAGCAGCTTGGCGCTAACAGAAGGCTACGAGCAGTACTTC
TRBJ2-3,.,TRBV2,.,CASSGRVTDTQYF,TGTGCCAGCAGTGGGAGGGTCACAGATACGCAGTATTTT
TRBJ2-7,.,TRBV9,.,CASSVAVASYEQYF,TGTGCCAGCAGCGTAGCTGTCGCCTCCTACGAGCAGTACTTC
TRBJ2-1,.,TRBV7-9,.,CASSLVSGEQFF,TGTGCCAGCAGCTTAGTTAGCGGTGAGCAGTTCTTC
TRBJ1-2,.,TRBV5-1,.,CATTSDAIYGYTF,TGCGCCACAACGTCCGACGCCATCTATGGCTACACCTTC
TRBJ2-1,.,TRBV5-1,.,CASRPGLREDEQFF,TGCGCCAGCCGCCCGGGCCTTAGAGAGGATGAGCAGTTCTTC
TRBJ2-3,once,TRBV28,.,CASSFRRGAQYF,TGTGCCAGCAGTTTTCGACGTGGGGCGCAGTATTTT
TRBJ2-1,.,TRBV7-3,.,CASSLGHRQSSYNEQFF,TGTGCCAGCAGCTTGGGACATAGGCAGAGCTCCTACAATGAGCAGTTCTTC
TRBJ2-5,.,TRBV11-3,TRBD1,CASSLATGGETQYF,TGTGCCAGCAGCTTAGCGACAGGGGGAGAGACCCAGTACTTC
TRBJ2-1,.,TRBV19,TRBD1,CASSRLGQGAYNEQFF,TGTGCCAGTAGTAGACTTGGACAGGGGGCTTACAATGAGCAGTTCTTC
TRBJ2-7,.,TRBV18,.,CASSNRDEQYF,TGTGCCAGCTCGAACAGGGACGAGCAGTACTTC
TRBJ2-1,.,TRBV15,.,CATSRDPPGALNYEQFF,TGTGCCACCAGCAGAGATCCCCCGGGGGCCCTCAACTATGAGCAGTTCTTC
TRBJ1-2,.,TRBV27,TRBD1,CASSGTGTHYGYTF,TGTGCCAGCAGTGGGACAGGGACGCACTATGGCTACACCTTC
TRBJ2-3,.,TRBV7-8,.,CASSLEVSDTQYF,TGTGCCAGCAGCTTAGAGGTCTCAGATACGCAGTATTTT
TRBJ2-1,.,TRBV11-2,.,CASSLLARTTSYNEQFF,TGTGCCAGCAGCTTATTGGCCCGCACGACCTCCTACAATGAGCAGTTCTTC
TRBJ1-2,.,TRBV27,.,CASSLSMGARGYTF,TGTGCCAGCAGTTTATCGATGGGGGCCCGGGGCTACACCTTC
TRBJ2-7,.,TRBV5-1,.,CASSPGGTASYEQYF,TGCGCCAGCAGCCCCGGGGGGACAGCCTCCTACGAGCAGTACTTC
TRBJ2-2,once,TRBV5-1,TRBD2,CASSPGLAGGRTGELFF,TGCGCCAGCAGCCCGGGACTAGCGGGAGGCCGCACCGGGGAGCTGTTTTTT
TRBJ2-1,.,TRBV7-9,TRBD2,CASSLVAGENEQFF,TGTGCCAGCAGCTTAGTAGCGGGGGAAAATGAGCAGTTCTTC
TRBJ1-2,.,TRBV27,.,CASRPQQSSNYGYTF,TGTGCCAGCAGACCTCAACAGTCATCAAACTATGGCTACACCTTC
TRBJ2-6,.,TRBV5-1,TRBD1,CASTPGQGSGANVLTF,TGCGCCAGCACCCCGGGACAGGGCTCTGGGGCCAACGTCCTGACTTTC